Below, 31 T cell receptor beta chains from the same sample are listed, as sequenced in a study of identical twins. TCRdb reanalysed the 5' RACE reads using MiXCR and keeps one entry per CDR3 protein. The sample shows about 190,000 distinct CDR3 sequences, more than 15% of them seen only once. These same data were also listed under a study on T cells expressing NK-cell markers.

Sequenced: CD8+ T cells sorted from blood. The receptors shown here come from a woman aged 18-35 years in good health.

The chain has TRBV10-2 and TRBJ2-7, with D tentatively TRBD1 (6 bases). This CDR3 is 14 amino acids long. Germline-derived CDR1 and CDR2 are WSHSY and SAAADI. The ends were cut back, 10 bases at V and 5 bases at J, with 21 bases in the middle. The CDR3 sequence: CAISRGGVIDEQYF. CDR3 coding DNA: TGCGCCATCTCCCGAGGGGGAGTAATTGACGAGCAGTACTTC.

By sample fraction, this clonotype is medium-sized. The chain employs TRBV20-1 and TRBJ2-3; D possibly uses TRBD1 or TRBD2 (5 bases each). The CDR3 totals 12 residues. Germline CDR1 and CDR2: DFQATT and SNEGSKA (reference sequence). V dropped 6 bases and J dropped 1 base, with 8 bases sitting between them. The CDR3 region is CSAGDGTDTQYF. The CDR3, as DNA: TGCAGTGCCGGGGACGGCACAGATACGCAGTATTTT.

The V and J genes are TRBV6-2 or TRBV6-3 and TRBJ2-2; the D gene is possibly TRBD1 (6 bases). Germline CDR1 reads MNHEY; CDR2 reads SVGEGT. The CDR3 has 14 amino acids. V was cut by 7 bases and J by 3 bases, with 12 bases left in between. CDR3 sequence reads: CASTPGQDTGELFF. In DNA, the CDR3 is TGTGCCAGCACCCCGGGACAAGACACCGGGGAGCTGTTTTTT.

This clonotype was counted at least ten times. V and J are TRBV12-3 or TRBV12-4 and TRBJ2-2; 7 nucleotides match TRBD2. The CDR3 is 13 residues long. Losses at the gene ends were 11 bases for V and 0 bases for J; bases not matched to a gene: 3. The CDR3 DNA reads TGTGCCGGGCTAGCGGCGAACACCGGGGAGCTGTTTTTT. Its protein is CAGLAANTGELFF.

This clonotype was recorded at least ten times. The chain couples TRBV9 to TRBJ2-1; TRBD1 might be the D (5 bases). CDR1 is SGDLS, CDR2 YYNGEE, per germline. This CDR3 is built from 12 residues. Trimming stripped 0 bases from V and 9 bases from J, with 7 bases between. CDR3 bases: TGTGCCAGCAGCGTAGCAGGGATTGAGCAGTTCTTC. This sequence encodes CASSVAGIEQFF. The full variable domain, with the rest looked up from reference TRBV9 and TRBJ2-1, is DSGVTQTPKHLITATGQRVTLRCSPRSGDLSVYWYQQSLDQGLQFLIQYYNGEERAKGNILERFSAQQFPDLHSELNLSSLELGDSALYFCASSVAGIEQFFGPGTRLTVL.

In this sample, this clonotype turned up a few times. The CDR3 region has the DNA TGTGCCAGCAGCCAGACTAGCCATGAGCAGTTCTTC. Protein product: CASSQTSHEQFF. V is TRBV13 and J is TRBJ2-1; 7 bases fit TRBD2. Germline CDR1 reads PRHDT; CDR2 reads FYEKMQ (reference sequence). The ends lost 5 bases at V and 8 bases at J; junction bases unmatched: 3. The CDR3 sequence is 12 residues long. Full variable domain (remainder filled in from reference TRBV13 and TRBJ2-1): AAGVIQSPRHLIKEKRETATLKCYPIPRHDTVYWYQQGPGQDPQFLISFYEKMQSDKGSIPDRFSAQQFSDYHSELNMSSLELGDSALYFCASSQTSHEQFFGPGTRLTVL.

The genes are TRBV12-3 or TRBV12-4 and TRBJ1-1; D might be TRBD1 (5 bases). The CDR3 consists of 17 residues. V lost 1 base to trimming and J lost 4 bases, with 19 bases between them. CDR3 residues: CASSLDSIRGRGTEAFF. The DNA for the CDR3 is TGTGCCAGCAGTTTAGATTCAATACGGGGGAGAGGCACTGAAGCTTTCTTT.

The chain carries TRBV7-6 and TRBJ2-7; D is ambiguous. The ends were cut back, 1 base at V and 3 bases at J, with 7 bases in the middle. CDR3 length: 13 amino acids. Looked up from germline, CDR1 is SGHVS and CDR2 is FNYEAQ. CDR3 in DNA: TGTGCCAGCAGCTTAGAAGAGCGCTACGAGCAGTACTTC. It is translated as CASSLEERYEQYF.

This clonotype was observed a handful of times. The J gene is TRBJ2-7, the V gene TRBV2; weak D call: TRBD2 (6 bases). The CDR3 spans 14 residues. The V and J ends lost 6 bases and 3 bases respectively, with 15 bases between them. Germline V gene sequence: CDR1 SNHLY, CDR2 FYNNEI. CDR3 nucleotides: TGTGCCAGCAGCAACCCCGGGAGACTCTACGAGCAGTACTTC. Its protein is CASSNPGRLYEQYF.

This clonotype was seen a few times. One end of the junction does not line up with germline, which may come from a read error. CDR3 residues: CASSGGGGQEDF. Here the CDR3 DNA reads TGTGCCAGCAGCGGTGGGGGGGGCCAAGAGGATTTT. V gene TRBV6-5 combines with J gene TRBJ2-3, with D tentatively TRBD2 (7 bases). CDR1 and CDR2 from the germline V gene are MNHEY and SVGAGI. CDR3 size: 12 residues.

The V gene is TRBV29-1, the J gene TRBJ2-5; 7 bases fit TRBD1. J gave up 5 bases and V 8 bases, and 14 bases lay outside the gene matches. The CDR3 runs to 14 residues. Germline CDR1 is SQVTM and CDR2 is ANQGSEA. The CDR3 region is CSIFTGATGETQYF. CDR3 sequence (DNA): TGCAGCATTTTCACAGGGGCAACCGGGGAGACCCAGTACTTC.

The chain uses TRBV20-1 and TRBJ2-1; 13 nucleotides match TRBD2. Losses at the gene ends were 6 bases for V and 8 bases for J; bases not matched to a gene: 4. Germline CDR1 is DFQATT and CDR2 is SNEGSKA (reference sequence). The CDR3 is 13 amino acids. The CDR3 sequence is CSAWTSGSYEQFF. The DNA of the CDR3 is TGCAGTGCATGGACTAGCGGGAGCTATGAGCAGTTCTTC.

This chain joins TRBV27 and TRBJ1-1; tentative D call: TRBD1 (6 bases). The CDR3 totals 13 residues. Per germline, CDR1 MNHEY and CDR2 SMNVEV (reference sequence). V gave up 3 bases and J gave up 4 bases, with 9 bases separating them. The CDR3 nucleotides are TGTGCCAGCAGTTTGAGAGGGGGCACTGAAGCTTTCTTT. This gives the protein CASSLRGGTEAFF.

This clonotype has more than one count but fewer than ten. J is TRBJ2-3 and V is TRBV7-7; D may match TRBD1 or TRBD2 (6 bases each). This CDR3 spans 14 amino acids. The V end lost 3 bases, the J end lost 5 bases, and 12 bases lay between the germline ends. Looked up from germline, CDR1 is SSHAT and CDR2 is FNYEAQ (reference sequence). The DNA of the CDR3 is TGTGCCAGCAGCTTCGGGGGCACGCAAGATACGCAGTATTTT. The encoded protein is CASSFGGTQDTQYF.

This clonotype was observed a handful of times. This chain joins TRBV4-3 and TRBJ2-1; 10 positions match TRBD2. The CDR3 consists of 15 residues. CDR1 and CDR2 (germline): LGHNA, YSLEER. Trimming at V came to 1 base and at J to 5 bases, leaving 2 bases not matched to a gene. In DNA, the CDR3 is TGCGCCAGCAGCCAAGGGACTAGCGGAAACAATGAGCAGTTCTTC. This codes for CASSQGTSGNNEQFF.

This clonotype was observed at least ten times. The chain carries TRBV12-3 or TRBV12-4 and TRBJ2-1; TRBD2 might be the D (6 bases). CDR3 length: 13 residues. Trimming pared 4 bases from V and 3 bases from J, leaving 7 bases between. CDR3 sequence: CASSSEGYNEQFF. CDR3 nucleotide sequence: TGTGCCAGCAGTTCGGAGGGCTACAATGAGCAGTTCTTC.

V gene TRBV6-5 combines with J gene TRBJ2-3, with D maybe TRBD2 (6 bases). Germline assignment: CDR1 MNHEY and CDR2 SVGAGI. CDR3 length: 13 amino acids. V gave up 4 bases and J gave up 14 bases, with 19 bases separating them. This CDR3 is CASSSFSGLDLYF. The CDR3 DNA reads TGTGCCAGCAGTTCATTTAGCGGCCTTGACCTGTATTTT.

The chain joins TRBV2 to TRBJ1-3, with TRBD1 identical over 8 bases. Per the germline V gene, CDR1 is SNHLY and CDR2 is FYNNEI. The trim removed 3 bases at V and 2 bases at J, leaving 3 bases unmatched. CDR3 length: 15 amino acids. The CDR3 here is CASSDPTGAGNTIYF. The CDR3 DNA reads TGTGCCAGCAGTGACCCGACAGGGGCTGGAAACACCATATATTTT.

In this sample, this clonotype turned up once. This chain links TRBV21-1 with TRBJ1-2; the table's TRBD1 call for D was not verified on the DNA. TRBV21-1 is described as a pseudogene. The CDR3 runs 14 residues. This CDR3 reads CAGGRDRGTGGYTF. For the CDR3, the DNA is TGTGCCGGGGGCCGGGACAGGGGGACGGGTGGCTACACCTTC.

Many counts were recorded for this clonotype. The CDR3 sequence: CASSPNTDTQYF. The CDR3 DNA follows: TGTGCCAGCAGTCCAAATACAGATACGCAGTATTTT. The chain uses TRBV12-3 or TRBV12-4 and TRBJ2-3; no definite D call. The CDR3 length is 12 residues. V was trimmed by 5 bases and J by 3 bases, leaving 6 bases between them.

DNA for the CDR3: TGTGCCAGCAGTTTAAGGGGGGCGGAGCGGGAGGGCAGGGATACGCAGTATTTT. Its protein is CASSLRGAEREGRDTQYF. The rearrangement links TRBV12-3 or TRBV12-4 to TRBJ2-3; 10 bases are shared with TRBD2. CDR3 length equals 18 residues. Trimming took 2 bases from V and 6 from J; bases not matched to a gene: 14.

The chain has TRBV7-8 and TRBJ2-3; D may be TRBD2 (6 bases). This CDR3 has 16 amino acids. V lost 5 bases to trimming and J lost 4 bases, with 19 bases between them. Looked up from germline, CDR1 is SGHVS and CDR2 is FQNEAQ. The CDR3 nucleotides are TGTGCCAGCAGCGTGCTCGGGAGTTTCGAGGCAGATACGCAGTATTTT. This encodes CASSVLGSFEADTQYF.

This sequence joins TRBV28 and TRBJ2-1; TRBD2 agrees at 8 bases. The length of the CDR3 is 15 residues. Germline V gene sequence: CDR1 MDHEN, CDR2 SYDVKM. The trim removed 5 bases at V and 4 bases at J, leaving 7 bases unmatched. This CDR3 reads CASSTKRGPYNEQFF. CDR3 nucleotide sequence: TGTGCCAGCAGTACAAAGCGGGGGCCATACAATGAGCAGTTCTTC.

This clonotype has just a few counts. A read error may produce the germline difference seen at one junction end. The gene calls are TRBV7-7 and TRBJ2-3; D is uncertain. Germline values: CDR1 SSHAT, CDR2 FNYEAQ (reference sequence). The CDR3 totals 14 residues. This CDR3 reads CASSSGPGTDTQYF. In nucleotides, the CDR3 is TGTGCTAGCAGCTCCGGACCTGGCACAGATACGCAGTATTTT. Full variable domain (missing parts from reference TRBV7-7 and TRBJ2-3): GAGVSQSPRYKVTKRGQDVTLRCDPISSHATLYWYQQALGQGPEFLTYFNYEAQPDKSGLPSDRFSAERPEGSISTLTIQRTEQRDSAMYRCASSSGPGTDTQYFGPGTRLTVL.

This clonotype was counted between two and nine times. The chain carries TRBV7-2 and TRBJ2-7; 11 bases map to TRBD2. The CDR3 length is 15 residues. Per the germline V gene, CDR1 is SGHTA and CDR2 is FQGNSA. The V and J ends lost 5 bases and 3 bases, in that order; junction bases with no gene match: 6. The CDR3 sequence is CASSQGLAGFYEQYF. Here the CDR3 DNA reads TGTGCCAGCAGCCAAGGACTAGCGGGTTTCTACGAGCAGTACTTC.

The chain is built from TRBV20-1 and TRBJ2-5; 7 nucleotides agree with TRBD2. The length of the CDR3 is 14 residues. Unmatched junction bases numbered 2, after V lost 0 bases and J lost 1 base. Germline V gene data show CDR1 as DFQATT and CDR2 as SNEGSKA (reference sequence). Here the CDR3 DNA reads TGCAGTGCTAGAGATCTAGCGGTCCAAGAGACCCAGTACTTC. Encoded protein: CSARDLAVQETQYF.

This clonotype was seen more than once but under ten times. This rearrangement joins TRBV2 to TRBJ2-7; 10 nucleotides align to TRBD2. Losses at the gene ends were 3 bases for V and 2 bases for J; bases not matched to a gene: 4. Germline V lookup: CDR1 SNHLY, CDR2 FYNNEI. The CDR3 is made up of 15 amino acids. CDR3 DNA: TGTGCCAGCAGTGACCCAGCGGGAGGGACCTACGAGCAGTACTTC. Its protein is CASSDPAGGTYEQYF.

This clonotype was recorded only once. The chain is built from TRBV19 and TRBJ2-3; maybe TRBD1 (6 bases). CDR3 length: 14 amino acids. V dropped 9 bases and J dropped 3 bases, with 16 bases sitting between them. Germline assignment: CDR1 LNHDA and CDR2 SQIVND (reference sequence). The CDR3 loop is CASTSGVGTDTQYF. The CDR3 DNA sequence: TGTGCCAGCACCTCAGGGGTTGGGACAGATACGCAGTATTTT.

The chain is built from TRBV29-1 and TRBJ2-3; D uncertain. This CDR3 has 13 residues. Germline V gene lookup returns CDR1 SQVTM and CDR2 ANQGSEA. Trimming removed 4 bases at V and 2 bases at J, with 10 bases between. The CDR3 DNA reads as TGCAGCGTTGTCGGGCCACCCACAGATACGCAGTATTTT. Residues: CSVVGPPTDTQYF.

This clonotype was seen ten or more times. The V call is TRBV5-1, the J call TRBJ2-3, with D uncertain. The CDR3 contains 14 residues. Germline CDR1 and CDR2: SGHRS and YFSETQ. V was trimmed by 7 bases and J by 0 bases, leaving 12 bases between them. CDR3: CASPGDRSTDTQYF. CDR3 nucleotide sequence: TGCGCCAGCCCCGGTGATCGTAGCACAGATACGCAGTATTTT.

This clonotype was observed a few times. The V call is TRBV29-1, the J call TRBJ2-3, with 10 bases lining up with TRBD2. This CDR3 has 14 amino acids. Germline V gene lookup returns CDR1 SQVTM and CDR2 ANQGSEA. V was pared by 3 bases and J by 3 bases, with 3 bases of the junction left unmatched. The CDR3: CSVDILAGTDTQYF. The CDR3 coding sequence is TGCAGCGTTGACATACTAGCGGGAACAGATACGCAGTATTTT.